The rows below give T cell receptor beta chains drawn from one sample of a study of prognosis after radiotherapy for stage I lung cancer. TCRdb fed the multiplex PCR reads into MiXCR, producing one record per CDR3 protein. The sample yields tens of thousands of distinct CDR3 sequences, approximately 39% seen once. The sequenced sample was PBMCs, obtained before or after stereotactic body radiation therapy (not recorded which). These receptor sequences come from a donor over 45 with non-small cell lung cancer. CDR3s include the opening cysteine and the closing phenylalanine or tryptophan. The order of the fields is V gene, J gene, CDR3 length, clone size, D gene, CDR3 DNA, CDR3 protein. D genes are given only for firm matches. A clone size is listed for some rows: how often the clone was seen (once, few, many), or a class if it is expanded.

V: TRBV10-3; J: TRBJ2-2; length: 14; size: many; D: TRBD2; DNA: TGTGCCATCAGTAGCGGGAGGGCCGGCGGGGAGCTGTTTTTT; CDR3: CAISSGRAGGELFF
V: TRBV9; J: TRBJ2-3; length: 16; size: many; D: TRBD2; DNA: TGTGCCAGCAGCGATGGGACTAGCGGGAGGGGGAGTACGCAGTATTTT; CDR3: CASSDGTSGRGSTQYF
V: TRBV20-1; J: TRBJ2-3; length: 13; size: .; D: .; DNA: TGCAGTGTTACGGGAGTTGGCACAGATACGCAGTATTTT; CDR3: CSVTGVGTDTQYF
V: TRBV7-9; J: TRBJ2-1; length: 17; size: many; D: .; DNA: TGTGCCAGCAGCCTATGGGCGGGGAGGTTCTCCTACAATGAGCAGTTCTTC; CDR3: CASSLWAGRFSYNEQFF
V: TRBV10-3; J: TRBJ2-7; length: 14; size: many; D: TRBD1; DNA: TGTGCCATCAGAGGACAGGGGACTAACTACGAGCAGTACTTC; CDR3: CAIRGQGTNYEQYF
V: TRBV10-3; J: TRBJ2-3; length: 13; size: many; D: TRBD2; DNA: TGTGCCAGCGGGACTAGCTCCACAGATACGCAGTATTTT; CDR3: CASGTSSTDTQYF
V: TRBV30; J: TRBJ2-7; length: 15; size: many; D: .; DNA: TGTGCCTGGAGTGTACTTGGGCAGGGCCCCTGGGGGCAGTACTTC; CDR3: CAWSVLGQGPWGQYF
V: TRBV6-1; J: TRBJ2-7; length: 14; size: many; D: TRBD1; DNA: TGTGCCAGCAGTGCGGACAGGCTCCCCTACGAGCAGTACTTC; CDR3: CASSADRLPYEQYF
V: TRBV19; J: TRBJ2-7; length: 15; size: .; D: .; DNA: TGTGCCAGTAGTGTCGGGACCACTAGCTCCTACGAGCAGTACTTC; CDR3: CASSVGTTSSYEQYF
V: TRBV6-9; J: TRBJ2-7; length: 15; size: few; D: .; DNA: TGTGCCAGAAGTTACACAACAGGGGGGGCCTACGAGCAGTACTTC; CDR3: CARSYTTGGAYEQYF
V: TRBV20-1; J: TRBJ2-3; length: 11; size: many; D: .; DNA: TGCAGTGTAGCGGCCGCAGATACGCAGTATTTT; CDR3: CSVAAADTQYF
V: TRBV11-1; J: TRBJ2-7; length: 13; size: many; D: .; DNA: TGTGCCAGCAGCTTTGGGCGTACCTACGAGCAGTACTTC; CDR3: CASSFGRTYEQYF
V: TRBV19; J: TRBJ1-2; length: 15; size: .; D: TRBD1; DNA: TGTGCCAGTAGTACCAACCCGACAGGGTTCTATGGCTACACCTTC; CDR3: CASSTNPTGFYGYTF
V: TRBV6-2/TRBV6-3; J: TRBJ2-1; length: 11; size: .; D: .; DNA: TGTGCCAGCAGTTTGGAAAATGAGCAGTTCTTC; CDR3: CASSLENEQFF
V: TRBV5-1; J: TRBJ2-1; length: 14; size: many; D: .; DNA: TGCGCCAGCAGCTTGCAACGACTAGAAGATGAGCAGTTCTTC; CDR3: CASSLQRLEDEQFF
V: TRBV12-3/TRBV12-4; J: TRBJ1-3; length: 15; size: .; D: .; DNA: TGTGCCAGCACACTGGGTTCGGGCTCTGGAAACACCATATATTTT; CDR3: CASTLGSGSGNTIYF
V: TRBV12-5; J: TRBJ2-7; length: 16; size: many; D: TRBD2; DNA: TGTGCTAGTGGTTTGAGCCACCAAGCGGGAGGGGGCGAGCAGTACTTC; CDR3: CASGLSHQAGGGEQYF
V: TRBV5-1; J: TRBJ2-5; length: 16; size: many; D: TRBD2; DNA: TGCGCCAGCAGCCGGACCGGGGGGACTAGACGGGAGACCCAGTACTTC; CDR3: CASSRTGGTRRETQYF
V: TRBV4-1; J: TRBJ1-5; length: 16; size: many; D: .; DNA: TGCGCCAGCAGCCAAGACTACGGGGGGTCCCGTCAGCCCCAGCATTTT; CDR3: CASSQDYGGSRQPQHF
V: TRBV7-2; J: TRBJ2-2; length: 17; size: many; D: .; DNA: TGTGCCAGCAGTTTCGGATTTTGGGGGAGGAACACCGGGGAGCTGTTTTTT; CDR3: CASSFGFWGRNTGELFF
V: TRBV20-1; J: TRBJ2-7; length: 15; size: many; D: .; DNA: TGCAGTGCTAGAGATCCGCGTGGGCCAGGCTACGAGCAGTACTTC; CDR3: CSARDPRGPGYEQYF
V: TRBV7-2; J: TRBJ2-3; length: 13; size: many; D: .; DNA: TGTGCCAGCAGTCGAGGGCGCATTGATACGCAGTATTTT; CDR3: CASSRGRIDTQYF